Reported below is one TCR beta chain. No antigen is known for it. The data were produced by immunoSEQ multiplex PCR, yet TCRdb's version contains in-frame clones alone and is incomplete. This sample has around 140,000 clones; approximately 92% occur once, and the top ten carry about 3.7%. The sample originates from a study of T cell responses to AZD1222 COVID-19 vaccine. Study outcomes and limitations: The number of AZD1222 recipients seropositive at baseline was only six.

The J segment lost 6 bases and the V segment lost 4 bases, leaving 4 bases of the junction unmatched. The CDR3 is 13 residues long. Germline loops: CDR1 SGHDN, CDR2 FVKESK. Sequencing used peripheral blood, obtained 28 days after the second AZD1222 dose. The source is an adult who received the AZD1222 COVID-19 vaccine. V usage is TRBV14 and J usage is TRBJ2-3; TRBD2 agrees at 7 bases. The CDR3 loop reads CASSLWREDTQYF. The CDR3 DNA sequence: TGTGCCAGCAGCCTCTGGCGGGAGGATACGCAGTATTTT.